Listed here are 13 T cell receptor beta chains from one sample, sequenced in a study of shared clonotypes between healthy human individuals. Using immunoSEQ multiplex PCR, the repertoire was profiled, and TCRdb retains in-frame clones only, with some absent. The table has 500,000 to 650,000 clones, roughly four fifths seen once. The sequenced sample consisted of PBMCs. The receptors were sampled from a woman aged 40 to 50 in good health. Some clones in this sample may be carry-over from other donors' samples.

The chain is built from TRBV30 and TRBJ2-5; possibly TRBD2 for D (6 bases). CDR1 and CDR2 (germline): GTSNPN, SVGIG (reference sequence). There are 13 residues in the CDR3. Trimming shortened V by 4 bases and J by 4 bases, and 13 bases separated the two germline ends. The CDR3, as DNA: TGTGCCTGGACGGGCGGGGCCAGAGAGACCCAGTACTTC. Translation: CAWTGGARETQYF.

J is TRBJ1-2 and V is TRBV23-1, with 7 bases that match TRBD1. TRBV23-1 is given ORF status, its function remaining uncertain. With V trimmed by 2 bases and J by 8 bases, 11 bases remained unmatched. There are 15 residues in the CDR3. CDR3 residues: CASSQPGDSLGGYTF. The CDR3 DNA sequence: TGCGCCAGCAGTCAACCTGGGGACAGCCTAGGCGGCTACACCTTC.

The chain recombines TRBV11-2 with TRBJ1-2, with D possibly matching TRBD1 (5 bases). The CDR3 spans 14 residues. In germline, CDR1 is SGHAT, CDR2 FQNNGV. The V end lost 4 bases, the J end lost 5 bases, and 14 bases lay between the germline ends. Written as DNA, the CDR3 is TGTGCCAGCAGCTACCAACAGGACCTATATGGCTACACCTTC. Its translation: CASSYQQDLYGYTF. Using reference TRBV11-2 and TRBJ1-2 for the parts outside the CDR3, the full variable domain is EAGVAQSPRYKIIEKRQSVAFWCNPISGHATLYWYQQILGQGPKLLIQFQNNGVVDDSQLPKDRFSAERLKGVDSTLKIQPAKLEDSAVYLCASSYQQDLYGYTFGSGTRLTVV.

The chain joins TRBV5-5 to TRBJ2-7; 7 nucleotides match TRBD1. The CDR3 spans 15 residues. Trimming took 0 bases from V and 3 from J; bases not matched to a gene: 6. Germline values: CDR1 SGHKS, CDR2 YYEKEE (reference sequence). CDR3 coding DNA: TGTGCCAGCAGCTTGGCCGGGACAGCGAACTACGAGCAGTACTTC. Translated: CASSLAGTANYEQYF.

The CDR3 sequence: CASSSGGVQQETQYF. In nucleotides, the CDR3 is TGTGCCAGCAGCTCCGGGGGAGTGCAACAAGAGACCCAGTACTTC. The chain couples TRBV5-4 to TRBJ2-5, with D perhaps TRBD2 (6 bases). Germline V gives CDR1 SGHNT, CDR2 YYREEE (reference sequence). Trimming took off 3 bases at V and 2 bases at J, with 14 bases between the two ends. This CDR3 is 15 amino acids long.

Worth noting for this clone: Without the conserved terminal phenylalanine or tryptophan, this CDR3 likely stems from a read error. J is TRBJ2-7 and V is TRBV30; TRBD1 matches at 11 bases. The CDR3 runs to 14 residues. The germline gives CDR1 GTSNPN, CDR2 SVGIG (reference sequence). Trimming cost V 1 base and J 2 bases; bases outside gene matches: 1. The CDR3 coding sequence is TGTGCCTGGAGTGAGGGACAGGGGGCCTACGAGCAGTACCTC. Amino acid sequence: CAWSEGQGAYEQYL.

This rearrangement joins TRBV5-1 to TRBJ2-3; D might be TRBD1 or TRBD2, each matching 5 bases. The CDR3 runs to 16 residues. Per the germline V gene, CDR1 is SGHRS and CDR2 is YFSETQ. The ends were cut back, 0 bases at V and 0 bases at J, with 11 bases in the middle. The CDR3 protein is CASSLDGTISTDTQYF. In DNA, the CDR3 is TGCGCCAGCAGCTTGGACGGGACGATCAGCACAGATACGCAGTATTTT. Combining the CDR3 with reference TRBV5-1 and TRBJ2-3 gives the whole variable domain KAGVTQTPRYLIKTRGQQVTLSCSPISGHRSVSWYQQTPGQGLQFLFEYFSETQRNKGNFPGRFSGRQFSNSRSEMNVSTLELGDSALYLCASSLDGTISTDTQYFGPGTRLTVL.

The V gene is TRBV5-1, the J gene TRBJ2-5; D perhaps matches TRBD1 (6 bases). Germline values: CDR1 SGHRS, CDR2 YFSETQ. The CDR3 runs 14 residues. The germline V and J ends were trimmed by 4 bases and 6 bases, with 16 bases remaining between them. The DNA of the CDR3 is TGCGCCAGCAGCCTGGACAGCGAAGTTAAGACCCAGTACTTC. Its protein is CASSLDSEVKTQYF.

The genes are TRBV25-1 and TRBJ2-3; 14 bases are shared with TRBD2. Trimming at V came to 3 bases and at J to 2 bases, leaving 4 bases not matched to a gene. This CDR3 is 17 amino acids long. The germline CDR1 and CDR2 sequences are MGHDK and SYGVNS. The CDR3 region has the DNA TGTGCCAGCAGTGAGCTGGGACTAGCGGGGGACACAGATACGCAGTATTTT. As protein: CASSELGLAGDTDTQYF. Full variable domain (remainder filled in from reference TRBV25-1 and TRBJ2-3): EADIYQTPRYLVIGTGKKITLECSQTMGHDKMYWYQQDPGMELHLIHYSYGVNSTEKGDLSSESTVSRIRTEHFPLTLESARPSHTSQYLCASSELGLAGDTDTQYFGPGTRLTVL.

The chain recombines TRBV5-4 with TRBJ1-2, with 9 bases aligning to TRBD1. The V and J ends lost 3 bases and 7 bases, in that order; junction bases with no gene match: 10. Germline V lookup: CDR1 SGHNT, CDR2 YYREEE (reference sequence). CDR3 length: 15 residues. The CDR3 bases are TGTGCCAGCAGCTCCCTCTCCGGGACAGGGCTTGGCTACACCTTC. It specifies CASSSLSGTGLGYTF.

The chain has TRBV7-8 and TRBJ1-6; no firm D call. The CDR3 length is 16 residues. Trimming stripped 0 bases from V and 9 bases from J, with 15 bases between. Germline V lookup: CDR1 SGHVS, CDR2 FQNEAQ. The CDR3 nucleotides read TGTGCCAGCAGCTTAGCCCTTCTTACCTCAGGTTCACCCCTCCACTTT. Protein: CASSLALLTSGSPLHF.

The DNA for the CDR3 is TGCGCCAGCAGCTTGGACCCGTCGGGGAACACTGAAGCTTTCTTT. It specifies CASSLDPSGNTEAFF. The rearrangement links TRBV5-1 to TRBJ1-1; D gene uncertain. The CDR3 extends over 15 amino acids. V was trimmed by 0 bases and J by 1 base, leaving 10 bases between them. Germline CDR1 SGHRS, CDR2 YFSETQ.

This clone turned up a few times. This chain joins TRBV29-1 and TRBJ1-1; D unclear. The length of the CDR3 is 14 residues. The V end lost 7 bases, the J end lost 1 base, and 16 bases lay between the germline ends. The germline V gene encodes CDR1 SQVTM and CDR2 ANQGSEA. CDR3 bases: TGCAGCGGTAAGGCTTACCTGGAGAACACTGAAGCTTTCTTT. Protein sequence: CSGKAYLENTEAFF. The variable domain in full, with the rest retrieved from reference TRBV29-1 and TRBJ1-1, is SAVISQKPSRDICQRGTSLTIQCQVDSQVTMMFWYRQQPGQSLTLIATANQGSEATYESGFVIDKFPISRPNLTFSTLTVSNMSPEDSSIYLCSGKAYLENTEAFFGQGTRLTVV.